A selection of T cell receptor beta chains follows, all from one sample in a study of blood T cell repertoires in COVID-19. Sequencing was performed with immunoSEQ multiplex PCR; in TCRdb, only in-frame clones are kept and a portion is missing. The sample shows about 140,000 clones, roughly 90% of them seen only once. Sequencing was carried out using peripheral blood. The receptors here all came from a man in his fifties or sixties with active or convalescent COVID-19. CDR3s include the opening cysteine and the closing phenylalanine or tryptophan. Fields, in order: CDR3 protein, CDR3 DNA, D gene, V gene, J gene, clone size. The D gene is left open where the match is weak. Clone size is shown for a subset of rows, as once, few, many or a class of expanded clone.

CDR3aa: CASSLAEIRIFGNTIYF; CDR3nt: TGTGCCAGCAGCTTAGCGGAAATCAGGATATTTGGAAACACCATATATTTT; d_gene: .; v_gene: TRBV7-2; j_gene: TRBJ1-3; abundance: .
CDR3aa: CASRPRSSYNSPLHF; CDR3nt: TGTGCCAGCAGACCTAGGAGCTCCTATAATTCACCCCTCCACTTT; d_gene: .; v_gene: TRBV11-1; j_gene: TRBJ1-6; abundance: .
CDR3aa: CASSPGQARGYTF; CDR3nt: TGTGCCAGCAGTCCCGGACAGGCTCGGGGCTACACCTTC; d_gene: TRBD1; v_gene: TRBV28; j_gene: TRBJ1-2; abundance: .
CDR3aa: CASSPGGTEAFF; CDR3nt: TGTGCCAGCAGTCCAGGGGGAACTGAAGCTTTCTTT; d_gene: TRBD1; v_gene: TRBV12-3/TRBV12-4; j_gene: TRBJ1-1; abundance: .
CDR3aa: CASSYSGQGTEAFF; CDR3nt: TGTGCCAGCAGTTACTCGGGACAGGGCACTGAAGCTTTCTTT; d_gene: TRBD1; v_gene: TRBV6-6; j_gene: TRBJ1-1; abundance: .
CDR3aa: CASSSATGVQETQYF; CDR3nt: TGTGCCAGCAGCTCCGCGACAGGGGTGCAGGAGACCCAGTACTTC; d_gene: TRBD1; v_gene: TRBV5-5; j_gene: TRBJ2-5; abundance: .
CDR3aa: CASSQVQGTEAFF; CDR3nt: TGTGCCAGCAGCCAAGTACAGGGAACTGAAGCTTTCTTT; d_gene: .; v_gene: TRBV3-1/TRBV3-2; j_gene: TRBJ1-1; abundance: .
CDR3aa: CASSQASGTGLGYTF; CDR3nt: TGTGCCAGCAGCCAAGCCTCCGGGACAGGGTTAGGCTACACCTTC; d_gene: TRBD1; v_gene: TRBV7-2; j_gene: TRBJ1-2; abundance: .
CDR3aa: CASSWDSMNTEAFF; CDR3nt: TGTGCCAGCAGTTGGGACAGCATGAACACTGAAGCTTTCTTT; d_gene: TRBD1; v_gene: TRBV28; j_gene: TRBJ1-1; abundance: .
CDR3aa: CASSSGRTGGVYGYTF; CDR3nt: TGTGCCAGCAGCTCGGGGCGGACAGGGGGCGTCTATGGCTACACCTTC; d_gene: TRBD1; v_gene: TRBV5-4; j_gene: TRBJ1-2; abundance: .
CDR3aa: CASSLGYYKGYEQYF; CDR3nt: TGCGCCAGCAGCTTGGGGTACTATAAGGGGTACGAGCAGTACTTC; d_gene: .; v_gene: TRBV5-1; j_gene: TRBJ2-7; abundance: few
CDR3aa: CASRRPGQEAFF; CDR3nt: TGTGCCAGCAGGCGCCCGGGACAAGAAGCTTTCTTT; d_gene: .; v_gene: TRBV28; j_gene: TRBJ1-1; abundance: .
CDR3aa: CASSLRSAIGNTIYF; CDR3nt: TGTGCCAGCAGCCTACGATCCGCGATTGGAAACACCATATATTTT; d_gene: .; v_gene: TRBV3-1/TRBV3-2; j_gene: TRBJ1-3; abundance: .
CDR3aa: CASSRDRGKSPLHF; CDR3nt: TGTGCCAGCAGCCGTGACAGGGGTAAATCACCCCTCCACTTT; d_gene: TRBD1; v_gene: TRBV3-1/TRBV3-2; j_gene: TRBJ1-6; abundance: .
CDR3aa: CATQRTDWSDEQFF; CDR3nt: TGTGCCACACAACGTACGGATTGGAGCGATGAGCAGTTCTTC; d_gene: .; v_gene: TRBV10-3; j_gene: TRBJ2-1; abundance: .